The 26 T cell receptor beta chains listed next were all sequenced from one sample in a study of T cell responses to AZD1222 COVID-19 vaccine. Libraries were prepared by immunoSEQ multiplex PCR; TCRdb keeps only in-frame clonotypes and omits some of them. The sample lists around 130,000 clones; approximately 94% were seen once. The input for sequencing was peripheral blood, taken on day 0 of AZD1222 vaccination. The receptors originated from an adult in good health.

The chain recombines TRBV6-5 with TRBJ1-2; 8 bases map to TRBD1. Germline CDR1 is MNHEY and CDR2 is SVGAGI. Trimming at V came to 6 bases and at J to 3 bases, leaving 6 bases not matched to a gene. The CDR3 is 14 residues long. The CDR3 sequence: CASSSRTGYYGYTF. The DNA for the CDR3 is TGTGCCAGCAGCTCAAGGACAGGGTACTATGGCTACACCTTC.

V usage is TRBV11-1 and J usage is TRBJ1-1, with no clear D. The germline V gene has CDR1 SGHAT and CDR2 FQDESV (reference sequence). The CDR3 has 12 residues. V was trimmed by 7 bases and J by 4 bases, leaving 10 bases between them. DNA for the CDR3: TGTGCCAGCACCCACGGGAGCACTGAAGCTTTCTTT. Protein product: CASTHGSTEAFF.

The CDR3, as DNA: TGTGCCAGCAGCTTAAGGGGCGGGAGCTCCTACAATGAGCAGTTCTTC. Protein sequence: CASSLRGGSSYNEQFF. The V call is TRBV7-6, the J call TRBJ2-1; 7 positions match TRBD2. V was clipped by 2 bases and J by 0 bases; unmatched bases: 4. This CDR3 spans 16 amino acids. Germline assignment: CDR1 SGHVS and CDR2 FNYEAQ.

This chain uses TRBV19 with TRBJ1-5, with D unclear. The CDR3 sequence is 14 residues long. Trimming took off 3 bases at V and 7 bases at J, with 13 bases between the two ends. Per the germline V gene, CDR1 is LNHDA and CDR2 is SQIVND (reference sequence). The CDR3 DNA is TGTGCCAGTAGTATGGGATTGGCTCCCCAGCCCCAGCATTTT. This codes for CASSMGLAPQPQHF.

This chain uses TRBV12-3 or TRBV12-4 with TRBJ1-1; D is ambiguous. Trimming stripped 7 bases from V and 11 bases from J, with 14 bases between. This CDR3 has 11 residues. CDR3 in DNA: TGTGCCAGCAACTTAGGGAGGCGGGCTTTCTTT. It is translated as CASNLGRRAFF.

The chain employs TRBV11-2 and TRBJ2-3; no definite D call. Germline V lookup: CDR1 SGHAT, CDR2 FQNNGV. V was trimmed by 5 bases and J by 0 bases, leaving 12 bases between them. The CDR3 totals 15 residues. The CDR3 bases are TGTGCCAGCAGCCTCAGGTGGTCTAGCACAGATACGCAGTATTTT. Amino acid sequence: CASSLRWSSTDTQYF.

In DNA, the CDR3 is TGTGCCAGCAGCCCGGGCCAAATAAACTACGAGCAGTACTTC. Its translation is CASSPGQINYEQYF. The J gene is TRBJ2-7, the V gene TRBV5-5; D gene ambiguous. Germline V gene sequence: CDR1 SGHKS, CDR2 YYEKEE (reference sequence). The CDR3 has 14 residues. V was cut by 4 bases and J by 3 bases, with 14 bases left in between.

V usage is TRBV5-6 and J usage is TRBJ1-2; D gene unclear. From germline, CDR1 is SGHDT and CDR2 YYEEEE. This CDR3 has 15 residues. The germline V and J ends were trimmed by 5 bases and 7 bases, with 21 bases remaining between them. CDR3 DNA: TGTGCCAGCAGGCTGGACCAGCCCTGGTTCCTTGGCTACACCTTC. Its translation is CASRLDQPWFLGYTF.

Only one count was recorded for this clone. The chain carries TRBV2 and TRBJ2-7, with D uncertain. Germline V gene data show CDR1 as SNHLY and CDR2 as FYNNEI. The V end was cut by 6 bases, the J end by 2 bases, with 8 bases between. The CDR3 consists of 12 residues. The CDR3 DNA follows: TGTGCCAGCAGGAGCCCGGCCTACGAGCAGTACTTC. Amino acid sequence: CASRSPAYEQYF.

The V and J genes are TRBV29-1 and TRBJ2-1; D may be TRBD2 (6 bases). Germline-derived CDR1 and CDR2 are SQVTM and ANQGSEA. The CDR3 sequence is 13 residues long. V was clipped by 5 bases and J by 0 bases, with 8 bases between them. The CDR3 DNA sequence: TGCAGCGTTCGGGAGAGCTCCTACAATGAGCAGTTCTTC. Protein product: CSVRESSYNEQFF.

This rearrangement joins TRBV6-7 to TRBJ2-2; the D gene could be TRBD1 or TRBD2 (5 bases each). TRBV6-7 is flagged as an ORF with uncertain function. V was shortened by 7 bases and J by 3 bases, with 21 bases between the two germline ends. The CDR3 covers 17 residues. CDR3 sequence: CASNPRRRGPDTGELFF. CDR3 DNA: TGTGCCAGCAACCCTCGACGTAGGGGACCAGACACCGGGGAGCTGTTTTTT.

CDR3 sequence: CASSTPGQPNYGYTF. The CDR3 DNA reads as TGTGCCAGTAGTACACCGGGACAGCCAAACTATGGCTACACCTTC. The chain links TRBV19 to TRBJ1-2; 7 bases are shared with TRBD1. CDR3 length: 15 residues. Germline-derived CDR1 and CDR2 are LNHDA and SQIVND (reference sequence). V shed 4 bases and J 2 bases; nucleotides not matched to a gene: 7. The whole variable domain, remainder taken from reference TRBV19 and TRBJ1-2, is DGGITQSPKYLFRKEGQNVTLSCEQNLNHDAMYWYRQDPGQGLRLIYYSQIVNDFQKGDIAEGYSVSREKKESFPLTVTSAQKNPTAFYLCASSTPGQPNYGYTFGSGTRLTVV.

The chain has TRBV15 and TRBJ2-3; D is perhaps TRBD2 (6 bases). V lost 4 bases to trimming and J lost 2 bases, with 13 bases between them. The CDR3 totals 15 residues. In germline, CDR1 is LNHNV, CDR2 YYDKDF (reference sequence). The CDR3 loop reads CATSMVGLNTDTQYF. The CDR3 DNA is TGTGCCACCAGCATGGTGGGACTTAACACAGATACGCAGTATTTT. The variable domain in full, with the rest retrieved from reference TRBV15 and TRBJ2-3, is DAMVIQNPRYQVTQFGKPVTLSCSQTLNHNVMYWYQQKSSQAPKLLFHYYDKDFNNEADTPDNFQSRRPNTSFCFLDIRSPGLGDTAMYLCATSMVGLNTDTQYFGPGTRLTVL.

Notes on this clone: The missing conserved phenylalanine or tryptophan at the end of this CDR3 makes a read error likely. The gene calls are TRBV7-9 and TRBJ1-2; D remains ambiguous. There are 14 residues in the CDR3. The ends were cut back, 2 bases at V and 1 base at J, with 8 bases in the middle. Germline CDR1 and CDR2: SEHNR and FQNEAQ (reference sequence). The CDR3 sequence: CASSLLTDNYGYTV. As DNA, the CDR3 is TGTGCCAGCAGCTTACTGACTGATAACTATGGCTACACCGTC.

This clone was observed a single time. The chain combines TRBV11-2 with TRBJ2-7, with 10 bases matching TRBD2. The trim removed 1 base at V and 3 bases at J, leaving 3 bases unmatched. This CDR3 comprises 15 residues. The V gene's germline CDR1 is SGHAT and CDR2 FQNNGV. Here the CDR3 DNA reads TGTGCCAGCAGCTTAGGAGCGGGAGGGCTCTACGAGCAGTACTTC. Amino acid sequence: CASSLGAGGLYEQYF.

This chain joins TRBV19 and TRBJ2-3, with D possibly matching TRBD2 (6 bases). The CDR3 contains 15 residues. Trimming took 6 bases from V and 4 from J, leaving 17 bases between them. The germline V gene has CDR1 LNHDA and CDR2 SQIVND (reference sequence). CDR3 coding DNA: TGTGCCAGTAGGTCCGGGGGAGCGGGCGCAGATACGCAGTATTTT. As protein: CASRSGGAGADTQYF. Full variable domain (missing parts from reference TRBV19 and TRBJ2-3): DGGITQSPKYLFRKEGQNVTLSCEQNLNHDAMYWYRQDPGQGLRLIYYSQIVNDFQKGDIAEGYSVSREKKESFPLTVTSAQKNPTAFYLCASRSGGAGADTQYFGPGTRLTVL.

The chain carries TRBV10-3 and TRBJ1-2, with D maybe TRBD1 (5 bases). V lost 2 bases and J lost 3, with 37 bases in between. The CDR3 covers 23 residues. Germline V gene sequence: CDR1 ENHRY, CDR2 SYGVKD. The CDR3 loop is CAISEPFSSSPKTSREGYYGYTF. For the CDR3, the DNA is TGTGCCATCAGTGAGCCTTTCTCGTCCAGCCCCAAAACTTCGCGGGAGGGGTACTATGGCTACACCTTC.

For this clone: Other DNA sequences of this sample code for an identical CDR3. The V and J genes are TRBV28 and TRBJ1-3; 8 nucleotides agree with TRBD1. Germline V lookup: CDR1 MDHEN, CDR2 SYDVKM. Germline trimming cut 5 bases from V and 4 bases from J; bases unmatched to any gene: 7. This CDR3 has 15 amino acids. In DNA form, the CDR3 reads TGTGCCAGCAGTCCGGACAGGGAGGCCGGAAACACCATATATTTT. It encodes CASSPDREAGNTIYF. Full variable domain (outside the CDR3, taken from reference TRBV28 and TRBJ1-3): DVKVTQSSRYLVKRTGEKVFLECVQDMDHENMFWYRQDPGLGLRLIYFSYDVKMKEKGDIPEGYSVSREKKERFSLILESASTNQTSMYLCASSPDREAGNTIYFGEGSWLTVV.

This rearrangement joins TRBV6-6 to TRBJ2-7; a possible D gene is TRBD2 (6 bases). The CDR3 length is 13 residues. Trimming cost V 7 bases and J 0 bases, with 10 bases left between them. Germline V gene lookup returns CDR1 MNHNY and CDR2 SVGAGI (reference sequence). The DNA for the CDR3 is TGTGCCAGCACCTTAGCGGTCTCCTACGAGCAGTACTTC. It yields the protein CASTLAVSYEQYF.

This clone was picked up one time. The J gene is TRBJ1-2, the V gene TRBV7-9; D possibly corresponds to TRBD1 (6 bases). Between the trimmed V and J ends, which lost 7 bases and 6 bases, there was a span of 15 bases. The germline gives CDR1 SEHNR, CDR2 FQNEAQ (reference sequence). The CDR3 length is 13 residues. In DNA, the CDR3 is TGTGCCAGCACCCCGGTGGGGGGCGATGGCTACACCTTC. Translated, it gives CASTPVGGDGYTF.

This clone was seen only a few times. J is TRBJ2-1 and V is TRBV7-9, with 8 bases lining up with TRBD2. Germline assignment: CDR1 SEHNR and CDR2 FQNEAQ (reference sequence). This CDR3 comprises 14 residues. The V segment lost 2 bases and the J segment 8 bases; nucleotides outside the gene matches: 5. The CDR3 spells CASSLSLAGDEQFF. The CDR3, as DNA: TGTGCCAGCAGCTTAAGCCTAGCGGGCGATGAGCAGTTCTTC.

J is TRBJ2-1 and V is TRBV27; TRBD2 agrees at 7 bases. Losses at the gene ends were 5 bases for V and 4 bases for J; bases not matched to a gene: 11. Germline V lookup: CDR1 MNHEY, CDR2 SMNVEV (reference sequence). This CDR3 has 16 residues. The CDR3 DNA is TGTGCCAGCAGTCTCTCCGGGACTATCAAGTACAATGAGCAGTTCTTC. It yields the protein CASSLSGTIKYNEQFF.

The chain is built from TRBV9 and TRBJ2-5; D not resolved. Germline V lookup: CDR1 SGDLS, CDR2 YYNGEE. This CDR3 has 14 residues. V was trimmed by 0 bases and J by 0 bases, leaving 6 bases between them. The DNA of the CDR3 is TGTGCCAGCAGCGTAGACAACTACCAAGAGACCCAGTACTTC. Protein sequence: CASSVDNYQETQYF.

The CDR3 nucleotides read TGTGCCAGCAGTCATCCAGCGGGAGGGACAGATACGCAGTATTTT. Translated: CASSHPAGGTDTQYF. The rearrangement links TRBV6-5 to TRBJ2-3; the match to TRBD2 covers 10 bases. CDR3 length: 15 residues. V dropped 5 bases and J dropped 3; count of bases not matched to a gene: 5. Germline V lookup: CDR1 MNHEY, CDR2 SVGAGI.

The chain uses TRBV5-1 and TRBJ1-1; no firm D call. CDR3 length: 11 amino acids. CDR1 is SGHRS, CDR2 YFSETQ, per germline. The ends were cut back, 2 bases at V and 5 bases at J, with 4 bases in the middle. The DNA for the CDR3 is TGCGCCAGCAGCTTCGGGACTGAAGCTTTCTTT. Translated: CASSFGTEAFF.

This clone has just one count. The DNA of the CDR3 is TGTGCCAGCAGTTTTATAGGGGTTAATACCGGGGAGCTGTTTTTT. It encodes CASSFIGVNTGELFF. The V call is TRBV28, the J call TRBJ2-2; D is perhaps TRBD1 (5 bases). The CDR3 runs to 15 residues. In germline, CDR1 is MDHEN, CDR2 SYDVKM. V was clipped by 3 bases and J by 5 bases, with 13 bases between them. Full variable domain (rest looked up from reference TRBV28 and TRBJ2-2): DVKVTQSSRYLVKRTGEKVFLECVQDMDHENMFWYRQDPGLGLRLIYFSYDVKMKEKGDIPEGYSVSREKKERFSLILESASTNQTSMYLCASSFIGVNTGELFFGEGSRLTVL.